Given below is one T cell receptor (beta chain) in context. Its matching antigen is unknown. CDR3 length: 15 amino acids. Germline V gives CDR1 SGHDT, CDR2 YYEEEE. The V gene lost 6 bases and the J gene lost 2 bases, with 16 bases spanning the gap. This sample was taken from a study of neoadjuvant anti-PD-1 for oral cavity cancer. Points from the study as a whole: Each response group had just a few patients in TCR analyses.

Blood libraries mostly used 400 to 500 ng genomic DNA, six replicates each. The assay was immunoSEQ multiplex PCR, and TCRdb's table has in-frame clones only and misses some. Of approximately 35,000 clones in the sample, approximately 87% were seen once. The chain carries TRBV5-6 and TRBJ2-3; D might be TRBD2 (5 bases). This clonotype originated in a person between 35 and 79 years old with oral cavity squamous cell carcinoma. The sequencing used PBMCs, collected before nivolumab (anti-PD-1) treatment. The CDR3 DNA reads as TGTGCCAGCACCCCCCTCAGGAGGCCCACAGATACGCAGTATTTT. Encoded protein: CASTPLRRPTDTQYF.